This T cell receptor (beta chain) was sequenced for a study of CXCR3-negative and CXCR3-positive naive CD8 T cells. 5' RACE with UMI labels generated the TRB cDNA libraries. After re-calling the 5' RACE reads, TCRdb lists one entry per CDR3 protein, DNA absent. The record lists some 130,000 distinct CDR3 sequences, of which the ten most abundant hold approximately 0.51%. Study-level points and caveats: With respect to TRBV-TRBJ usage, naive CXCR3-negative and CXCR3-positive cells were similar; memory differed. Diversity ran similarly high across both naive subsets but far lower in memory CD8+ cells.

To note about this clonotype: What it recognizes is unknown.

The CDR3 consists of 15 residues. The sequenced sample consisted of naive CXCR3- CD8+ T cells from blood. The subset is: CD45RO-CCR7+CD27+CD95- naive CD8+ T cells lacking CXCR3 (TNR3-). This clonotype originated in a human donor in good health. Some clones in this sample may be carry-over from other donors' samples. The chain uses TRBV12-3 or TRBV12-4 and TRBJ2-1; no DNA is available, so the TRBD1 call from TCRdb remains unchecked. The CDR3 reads CASSSPRDIIDEQFF.